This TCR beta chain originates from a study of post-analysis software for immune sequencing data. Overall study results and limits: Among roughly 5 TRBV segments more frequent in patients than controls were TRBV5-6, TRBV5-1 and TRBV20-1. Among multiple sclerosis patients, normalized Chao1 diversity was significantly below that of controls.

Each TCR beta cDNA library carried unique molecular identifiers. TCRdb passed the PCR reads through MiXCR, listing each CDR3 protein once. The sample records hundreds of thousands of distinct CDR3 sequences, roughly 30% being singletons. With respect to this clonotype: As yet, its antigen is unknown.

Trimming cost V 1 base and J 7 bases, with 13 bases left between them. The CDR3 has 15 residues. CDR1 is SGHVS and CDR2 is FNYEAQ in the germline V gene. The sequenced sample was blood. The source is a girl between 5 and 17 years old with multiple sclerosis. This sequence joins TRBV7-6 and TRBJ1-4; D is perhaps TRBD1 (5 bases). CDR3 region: CASSLGVGGGEKLFF. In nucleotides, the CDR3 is TGTGCCAGCAGCTTAGGGGTCGGGGGAGGTGAAAAACTGTTTTTT.